A selection of T cell receptor beta chains follows, all from one sample in a study of CD8 T cells in Susac syndrome. TCRdb passed the immunoSEQ multiplex PCR reads through MiXCR, listing each CDR3 protein once. The sample consists of 300,000 to 350,000 distinct CDR3 sequences, approximately 90% of them appearing once. Material for sequencing was CD4+ T cells from PBMCs. These receptors were taken from a human donor with multiple sclerosis. The CDR3 runs from the conserved cysteine through the conserved F or W. A D gene is named only where the DNA matches it firmly. Rows give clone size only sometimes, using once, few, many, or a class for an expanded clone.

v_call clone_size d_call cdr3_aa
TRBV19 - - CASSIVRQVKPQPQHF
TRBV6-5 - TRBD1 CARGQGETEAFF
TRBV12-3/TRBV12-4 few - CASSLGLHTDTQYF
TRBV4-3 - TRBD2 CASSQARAGRGDEQFF
TRBV5-1 - - CASTPTGSNYGYTF
TRBV10-3 - TRBD2 CAIRTSGDAYEQYF
TRBV7-9 - - CASSLPALYTF
TRBV3-1 - - CASSFVRDEQFF
TRBV30 - TRBD1 CAGTGGRGTEAFF
TRBV5-1 - - CASSLEGDGYTF
TRBV6-5 - - CASSEGRGLDEQYF
TRBV6-2/TRBV6-3 - - CASSPISIMNTEAFF
TRBV18 - - CASQGAPNTGELFF
TRBV12-3/TRBV12-4 - TRBD1 CASRPTGGEEETQYF
TRBV25-1 - - CASRAPGETQYF
TRBV9 - TRBD2 CASSVSGTSGILHEQYF
TRBV5-6 - - CASSPETGWVDNEQFF
TRBV20-1 - TRBD2 CSASEGLAGGGQETQYF
TRBV11-1 - TRBD2 CASSLERTSGETQYF
TRBV29-1 - TRBD1 CSVELMDRAYGYTF
TRBV11-2 once - CASSFHRTVGEQFF
TRBV10-3 - - CAISTDRNTGELFF
TRBV13 - TRBD2 CASRPRTSVHNEQFF
TRBV6-5 - TRBD1 CASSYFGTGGLGYTF
TRBV12-3/TRBV12-4 - - CASSPPRGRGRETQYF
TRBV29-1 - - CSLGGNEQFF
TRBV5-1 - TRBD2 CASSLGANGGRVTGELFF
TRBV5-1 - - CASSLEGGPYGYTF
TRBV5-1 few - CASRTFGGQGLSGANVLTF
TRBV4-1 - - CASSQDKSESSYNEQFF
TRBV9 once - CASSVDLSTDTQYF
TRBV29-1 - - CSVGGGGSLGVDEQYF
TRBV6-5 - TRBD2 CASSSTYLAGAASEQYF